This is a list of T cell receptor beta chains from one sample in a study of cytomegalovirus exposure and HLA in healthy donors. The table came from immunoSEQ multiplex PCR; TCRdb's copy has only in-frame clones and leaves some out. The repertoire includes about 300,000 clones, roughly 90% of them detected once, and approximately 0.95% sits in the top ten. Input material: PBMCs. The receptors were gathered from a woman between 18 and 30 years old in good health and CMV-seronegative. Both conserved end residues are part of each CDR3. The order of the fields is J gene, clone size, V gene, D gene, CDR3 protein, CDR3 DNA. The D gene is left open where the match is weak. Clone size is not always given. Where it is, it says once, few, many or a class for expanded clones.

j_call: TRBJ1-4; clone_size: few; v_call: TRBV30; d_call: .; cdr3_aa: CAWSVVGGPNEKLFF; cdr3_nt: TGTGCCTGGAGTGTAGTGGGCGGGCCGAATGAAAAACTGTTTTTT
j_call: TRBJ2-3; clone_size: .; v_call: TRBV9; d_call: .; cdr3_aa: CASSVGNLGTDTQYF; cdr3_nt: TGTGCCAGCAGCGTAGGAAACCTAGGCACAGATACGCAGTATTTT
j_call: TRBJ1-1; clone_size: .; v_call: TRBV6-1; d_call: .; cdr3_aa: CASSERWGWTEAFF; cdr3_nt: TGTGCCAGCAGTGAAAGGTGGGGCTGGACTGAAGCTTTCTTT
j_call: TRBJ2-4; clone_size: .; v_call: TRBV2; d_call: .; cdr3_aa: CASSEEQGRKNIQYF; cdr3_nt: TGTGCCAGCAGTGAAGAGCAGGGCCGAAAAAACATTCAGTACTTC
j_call: TRBJ2-3; clone_size: .; v_call: TRBV25-1; d_call: TRBD1; cdr3_aa: CASSDPQGASTDTQYF; cdr3_nt: TGTGCCAGCAGTGACCCACAGGGGGCTAGCACAGATACGCAGTATTTT
j_call: TRBJ1-5; clone_size: .; v_call: TRBV6-1; d_call: .; cdr3_aa: CASRASLGAGQPQHF; cdr3_nt: TGTGCCAGCAGGGCCTCTTTGGGAGCCGGTCAGCCCCAGCATTTT
j_call: TRBJ2-4; clone_size: .; v_call: TRBV6-5; d_call: .; cdr3_aa: CASSPGVAKNIQYF; cdr3_nt: TGTGCCAGCAGCCCCGGGGTAGCCAAAAACATTCAGTACTTC
j_call: TRBJ2-7; clone_size: .; v_call: TRBV14; d_call: TRBD2; cdr3_aa: CASSQAVTSVGEQYF; cdr3_nt: TGTGCCAGCAGCCAAGCCGTTACTAGCGTCGGCGAGCAGTACTTC
j_call: TRBJ2-2; clone_size: .; v_call: TRBV28; d_call: .; cdr3_aa: CASRITGPGELFF; cdr3_nt: TGTGCCAGCAGGATCACAGGGCCCGGGGAGCTGTTTTTT
j_call: TRBJ2-2; clone_size: .; v_call: TRBV27; d_call: TRBD2; cdr3_aa: CASSLLAGNTGELFF; cdr3_nt: TGTGCCAGCAGTCTACTAGCGGGAAACACCGGGGAGCTGTTTTTT
j_call: TRBJ2-5; clone_size: .; v_call: TRBV6-1; d_call: TRBD1; cdr3_aa: CASIRDRGQETQYF; cdr3_nt: TGTGCCAGCATACGGGACAGGGGCCAAGAGACCCAGTACTTC
j_call: TRBJ1-2; clone_size: few; v_call: TRBV4-1; d_call: .; cdr3_aa: CASSQDPLSPYGYTF; cdr3_nt: TGCGCCAGCAGCCAAGATCCACTTTCGCCCTATGGCTACACCTTC
j_call: TRBJ1-2; clone_size: .; v_call: TRBV2; d_call: .; cdr3_aa: CASSGRVAYGYTF; cdr3_nt: TGTGCCAGCAGTGGCAGGGTGGCCTATGGCTACACCTTC
j_call: TRBJ2-6; clone_size: .; v_call: TRBV5-6; d_call: TRBD2; cdr3_aa: CASSLGGAGANVLTF; cdr3_nt: TGTGCCAGCAGCCTCGGGGGGGCTGGGGCCAACGTCCTGACTTTC
j_call: TRBJ2-3; clone_size: .; v_call: TRBV5-6; d_call: TRBD2; cdr3_aa: CASSPRPGLAGVTDTQYF; cdr3_nt: TGTGCCAGCAGCCCGAGACCTGGACTAGCGGGAGTCACAGATACGCAGTATTTT
j_call: TRBJ1-5; clone_size: .; v_call: TRBV27; d_call: .; cdr3_aa: CASRLDSLINQPQHF; cdr3_nt: TGTGCCAGCAGGTTGGACAGCCTTATCAATCAGCCCCAGCATTTT
j_call: TRBJ1-5; clone_size: .; v_call: TRBV27; d_call: .; cdr3_aa: CASSLAGLSNQPQHF; cdr3_nt: TGTGCCAGCAGTTTAGCGGGGTTGAGCAATCAGCCCCAGCATTTT
j_call: TRBJ2-7; clone_size: .; v_call: TRBV13; d_call: TRBD2; cdr3_aa: CASSIRTSGKIGEQYF; cdr3_nt: TGTGCCAGCAGCATTAGGACTAGCGGGAAAATAGGCGAGCAGTACTTC
j_call: TRBJ2-2; clone_size: .; v_call: TRBV5-1; d_call: .; cdr3_aa: CASSPSLQRVGELFF; cdr3_nt: TGCGCCAGCAGCCCTTCGCTTCAGAGGGTCGGGGAGCTGTTTTTT
j_call: TRBJ1-4; clone_size: .; v_call: TRBV28; d_call: .; cdr3_aa: CASSEVFLEKLFF; cdr3_nt: TGTGCCAGCAGTGAGGTTTTTTTAGAAAAACTGTTTTTT
j_call: TRBJ2-1; clone_size: .; v_call: TRBV5-1; d_call: .; cdr3_aa: CASSSFGNSYNEQFF; cdr3_nt: TGCGCCAGCAGCTCTTTCGGGAATTCCTACAATGAGCAGTTCTTC
j_call: TRBJ2-5; clone_size: .; v_call: TRBV18; d_call: TRBD1; cdr3_aa: CASSPLDRETTQYF; cdr3_nt: TGTGCCAGCTCACCGTTGGACAGGGAAACTACCCAGTACTTC
j_call: TRBJ2-7; clone_size: .; v_call: TRBV28; d_call: TRBD1; cdr3_aa: CASSLAGDRAEQYF; cdr3_nt: TGTGCCAGCAGTTTAGCGGGGGACAGGGCCGAGCAGTACTTC
j_call: TRBJ1-4; clone_size: .; v_call: TRBV29-1; d_call: .; cdr3_aa: CSVREGEKLFF; cdr3_nt: TGCAGCGTTCGGGAGGGTGAAAAACTGTTTTTT
j_call: TRBJ2-7; clone_size: .; v_call: TRBV27; d_call: TRBD2; cdr3_aa: CASSLTGRAYEQYF; cdr3_nt: TGTGCCAGCAGTTTAACCGGGAGGGCCTACGAGCAGTACTTC
j_call: TRBJ2-2; clone_size: .; v_call: TRBV28; d_call: TRBD2; cdr3_aa: CASSLYGTSTGELFF; cdr3_nt: TGTGCCAGCAGTTTATATGGGACTAGCACTGGGGAGCTGTTTTTT
j_call: TRBJ2-7; clone_size: .; v_call: TRBV30; d_call: TRBD2; cdr3_aa: CAWSVNPPLIGRTFYEQYF; cdr3_nt: TGTGCCTGGAGTGTAAATCCTCCCCTAATCGGGAGGACCTTCTACGAGCAGTACTTC
j_call: TRBJ1-2; clone_size: .; v_call: TRBV7-2; d_call: TRBD1; cdr3_aa: CASRDRDRANYGYTF; cdr3_nt: TGTGCCAGCAGAGACCGGGACAGGGCTAACTATGGCTACACCTTC
j_call: TRBJ2-3; clone_size: .; v_call: TRBV15; d_call: TRBD1; cdr3_aa: CATSRDLQGVTDTQYF; cdr3_nt: TGTGCCACCAGCAGAGATCTTCAGGGGGTCACAGATACGCAGTATTTT
j_call: TRBJ2-5; clone_size: .; v_call: TRBV5-4; d_call: .; cdr3_aa: CASRLLGGETQYF; cdr3_nt: TGTGCCAGCAGGTTACTAGGAGGAGAGACCCAGTACTTC
j_call: TRBJ2-4; clone_size: .; v_call: TRBV15; d_call: .; cdr3_aa: CATSPRPLLAKNIQYF; cdr3_nt: TGTGCCACCAGCCCTCGCCCCCTACTAGCCAAAAACATTCAGTACTTC
j_call: TRBJ2-7; clone_size: .; v_call: TRBV7-9; d_call: TRBD1; cdr3_aa: CASSRRQGGAYEQYF; cdr3_nt: TGTGCCAGCAGTCGGCGACAGGGGGGAGCCTACGAGCAGTACTTC
j_call: TRBJ1-4; clone_size: .; v_call: TRBV7-6; d_call: TRBD1; cdr3_aa: CASSLAPATGVLFF; cdr3_nt: TGTGCCAGCAGCTTAGCGCCGGCGACAGGGGTCCTGTTTTTT
j_call: TRBJ2-7; clone_size: once; v_call: TRBV28; d_call: .; cdr3_aa: CASSTQWAGAYEQYF; cdr3_nt: TGTGCCAGCAGTACCCAATGGGCAGGGGCCTACGAGCAGTACTTC
j_call: TRBJ1-1; clone_size: .; v_call: TRBV2; d_call: .; cdr3_aa: CANTEQRQNTEAFF; cdr3_nt: TGTGCCAACACGGAACAGAGACAAAACACTGAAGCTTTCTTT
j_call: TRBJ1-1; clone_size: .; v_call: TRBV28; d_call: .; cdr3_aa: CASSLTRRAEAFF; cdr3_nt: TGTGCCAGCAGCCTCACACGTCGGGCTGAAGCTTTCTTT
j_call: TRBJ2-5; clone_size: .; v_call: TRBV25-1; d_call: .; cdr3_aa: CASTDSQETQYF; cdr3_nt: TGTGCCAGCACGGACAGTCAAGAGACCCAGTACTTC
j_call: TRBJ1-1; clone_size: .; v_call: TRBV5-6; d_call: TRBD1; cdr3_aa: CASSGDRNTEAFF; cdr3_nt: TGTGCCAGCAGCGGGGACAGGAACACTGAAGCTTTCTTT
j_call: TRBJ1-1; clone_size: .; v_call: TRBV5-1; d_call: .; cdr3_aa: CASSLGGNTEAFF; cdr3_nt: TGCGCCAGCAGCTTGGGAGGGAACACTGAAGCTTTCTTT
j_call: TRBJ1-5; clone_size: .; v_call: TRBV10-2; d_call: .; cdr3_aa: CASSGRDSQPQHF; cdr3_nt: TGCGCCAGCAGTGGCCGGGACTCTCAGCCCCAGCATTTT